This T cell receptor (beta chain) was identified during a study of T cell responses to AZD1222 COVID-19 vaccine. Method: immunoSEQ multiplex PCR; TCRdb's copy keeps in-frame clones and lacks some. The table lists roughly 44,000 clones, 83% of them singletons, with around 52% in the top ten. Germline V gives CDR1 LGHNA, CDR2 YSLEER. The CDR3 runs to 14 residues. V lost 4 bases, J lost 1 base, and 2 bases stayed unmatched. Sample: peripheral blood, taken on day 0 of AZD1222 vaccination. The TCR was taken from an adult in good health. This chain uses TRBV4-3 with TRBJ1-1, with 8 bases fitting TRBD1. DNA of the CDR3: TGCGCCAGCAGCCTCGACAGGGGGAACACTGAAGCTTTCTTT. Translated: CASSLDRGNTEAFF.